Sequencing of this T cell receptor (beta chain) was carried out in a study of T cell repertoires in cytomegalovirus infection. In the case of this clonotype: The antigen remains unidentified.

Each CDR3 protein gets one entry after TCRdb re-called the reads with MiXCR. The sample includes around 440,000 distinct CDR3 sequences, about 11% seen only once; the top ten take roughly 10%. Whole-study findings and limits: HLA-C-restricted, CMV-specific TCR beta clonotypes were dominant ex vivo.

Trimming took 0 bases from V and 7 from J, leaving 4 bases between them. This CDR3 has 13 residues. The germline V gene encodes CDR1 SGHVS and CDR2 FQNEAQ. This TCR derives from a human donor in good health (CMV status not recorded). Some clones in this sample may be carry-over from other donors' samples. V usage is TRBV7-8 and J usage is TRBJ1-6, with D hard to call. The specimen sequenced was PBMCs. The CDR3 bases are TGTGCCAGCAGCTTAGCATGCAATTCACCCCTCCACTTT. Translated, it gives CASSLACNSPLHF.